The next 14 T cell receptor beta chains were all read from a single sample in a study of T-cell memory formation after mild COVID-19. TCRdb reprocessed the 5' RACE reads with MiXCR, giving one entry per CDR3 protein. The data show roughly 150,000 distinct CDR3 sequences, 10% to 15% seen once. The sequenced sample consisted of PBMCs or a T cell subset sorted from them (not recorded which). These TCRs come from a man between 18 and 29 years old who had mild COVID-19 (a few samples of this study predate the infection). Cell type and time point are not known.

This chain connects TRBV7-2 to TRBJ2-3, with 7 positions matching TRBD2. V lost 1 base and J lost 0; bases outside the gene matches: 10. The germline CDR1 and CDR2 sequences are SGHTA and FQGNSA. The CDR3 totals 18 residues. CDR3 DNA: TGTGCCAGCAGCTTAGTCCCGGGAGGTTCGGGTAGCACAGATACGCAGTATTTT. It is translated as CASSLVPGGSGSTDTQYF.

This chain links TRBV7-6 with TRBJ1-6, with D hard to call. Germline CDR1 reads SGHVS; CDR2 reads FNYEAQ. Trimming removed 3 bases from V and 1 base from J, with 7 bases in between. This CDR3 spans 15 amino acids. The CDR3 here is CASSLEYSYNSPLHF. For the CDR3, the DNA is TGTGCCAGCAGCTTGGAGTATTCCTATAATTCACCCCTCCACTTT.

CDR3 residues: CASSLYINEQFF. As DNA, the CDR3 is TGTGCCAGCAGCTTATACATCAATGAGCAGTTCTTC. V is TRBV7-9 and J is TRBJ2-1; D is unclear. The V gene's germline CDR1 is SEHNR and CDR2 FQNEAQ (reference sequence). The CDR3 runs 12 residues. Trimming pared 2 bases from V and 6 bases from J, leaving 5 bases between. The full variable domain, completed using reference TRBV7-9 and TRBJ2-1, is DTGVSQNPRHKITKRGQNVTFRCDPISEHNRLYWYRQTLGQGPEFLTYFQNEAQLEKSRLLSDRFSAERPKGSFSTLEIQRTEQGDSAMYLCASSLYINEQFFGPGTRLTVL.

The chain is built from TRBV2 and TRBJ2-7; D is possibly TRBD1 (6 bases). Germline V gene sequence: CDR1 SNHLY, CDR2 FYNNEI. The V end was cut by 6 bases, the J end by 6 bases, with 9 bases between. The CDR3 length is 11 residues. In DNA, the CDR3 is TGTGCCAGCAGGGGGGCTGGCGAGCAGTACGTC. It yields the protein CASRGAGEQYV.

The genes are TRBV7-2 and TRBJ1-1, with TRBD1 matching 8 bases. Trimming at V came to 4 bases and at J to 4 bases, leaving 8 bases not matched to a gene. The germline V gene encodes CDR1 SGHTA and CDR2 FQGNSA. The length of the CDR3 is 15 residues. The CDR3 is CASSSYGQGATEAFF. The CDR3 DNA sequence: TGTGCCAGCAGCTCCTATGGACAGGGCGCCACTGAAGCTTTCTTT.

This clonotype was observed a few times. In DNA, the CDR3 is TGTGCCAGCAGCGTAGACGGGCGCCTAAACATTCAGTACTTC. This codes for CASSVDGRLNIQYF. This chain joins TRBV9 and TRBJ2-4; D remains ambiguous. The V gene's germline CDR1 is SGDLS and CDR2 YYNGEE. This CDR3 is 14 amino acids long. V dropped 0 bases and J dropped 6 bases, with 10 bases sitting between them.

The gene calls are TRBV7-2 and TRBJ2-2, with 9 bases fitting TRBD1. CDR1 and CDR2 (germline): SGHTA, FQGNSA. V shed 4 bases, J shed 4 bases, and the junction held 4 bases outside the gene matches. The CDR3 has 15 residues. The CDR3 nucleotides are TGTGCCAGCAGCTACGGACAGGGGAGCACCGGGGAGCTGTTTTTT. This encodes CASSYGQGSTGELFF.

There are a few counts of this clonotype. The V and J genes are TRBV7-2 and TRBJ1-1, with 8 bases lining up with TRBD1. With V trimmed by 6 bases and J by 6 bases, 12 bases remained unmatched. Looked up from germline, CDR1 is SGHTA and CDR2 is FQGNSA. This CDR3 has 15 residues. CDR3 coding DNA: TGTGCCAGCAGTCAGTTAGGACAGGGTGGAGCTGAAGCTTTCTTT. Residues: CASSQLGQGGAEAFF.

The chain combines TRBV6-5 with TRBJ2-7, with a weak D call TRBD2 (5 bases). Germline V lookup: CDR1 MNHEY, CDR2 SVGAGI. The germline V and J ends were trimmed by 2 bases and 7 bases, with 12 bases remaining between them. The CDR3 contains 13 residues. The CDR3: CASSYTIEGEQYV. DNA for the CDR3: TGTGCCAGCAGTTACACAATCGAGGGTGAGCAGTACGTC.

The V and J genes are TRBV6-6 and TRBJ1-2; no clear D gene. V lost 4 bases to trimming and J lost 6 bases, with 15 bases between them. This CDR3 spans 14 amino acids. Germline lookup yields CDR1 MNHNY and CDR2 SVGAGI (reference sequence). CDR3 nucleotide sequence: TGTGCCAGCAGTTCAAGCGAAATGGCACATGGCTACACCTTC. This translates into CASSSSEMAHGYTF.

Ten or more counts support this clonotype. The chain combines TRBV5-1 with TRBJ2-7; D possibly corresponds to TRBD1 (6 bases). This CDR3 is built from 14 residues. Trimming removed 0 bases from V and 3 bases from J, with 10 bases in between. Germline CDR1 and CDR2: SGHRS and YFSETQ. CDR3 in amino acids: CASSLEAGVYEQYF. Written as DNA, the CDR3 is TGCGCCAGCAGCTTGGAGGCAGGGGTCTACGAGCAGTACTTC.

This clonotype was detected once. The V gene is TRBV7-9, the J gene TRBJ1-2; 9 bases agree with TRBD1. The CDR3 length is 13 residues. Germline V CDR1 and CDR2: SEHNR, FQNEAQ (reference sequence). Unmatched junction bases numbered 8, after V lost 5 bases and J lost 10 bases. CDR3 nucleotide sequence: TGTGCCAGCAGCCCCGGGACAGGGAAGTACTACACCTTC. Its translation is CASSPGTGKYYTF.

This clonotype was seen more than once but under ten times. CDR3 in DNA: TGTGCCAGCACCGTCACTAGCGGGGGGGAGCAGTTCTTC. This encodes CASTVTSGGEQFF. The chain employs TRBV12-3 or TRBV12-4 and TRBJ2-1; TRBD2 matches 12 bases. The CDR3 loop spans 13 amino acids. V lost 7 bases to trimming and J lost 10 bases; unmatched junction nucleotides: 5.

The sample holds a few counts of this clonotype. V usage is TRBV12-3 or TRBV12-4 and J usage is TRBJ2-2, with 7 bases matching TRBD2. CDR3 length equals 16 residues. With 2 bases clipped from V and 7 bases from J, the junction kept 10 bases outside the gene matches. The CDR3 sequence is CASSLSSGGVNGELFF. In DNA, the CDR3 is TGTGCCAGCAGTTTATCCTCGGGGGGTGTTAACGGGGAGCTGTTTTTT.